These 14 T cell receptor beta chains came from one sample sequenced in a study of shared clonotypes between healthy human individuals. Generated by immunoSEQ multiplex PCR, the TCRdb table keeps only in-frame clones and is missing some. Of millions of clones in the sample, 80% to 95% are singletons; the top ten hold under 0.45%. Material for sequencing was naive CD4+ T cells from PBMCs. The subset is: CD45RA+ positively selected. The receptors originated from a man aged 18 to 29 in good health. Some clones in this sample may be carry-over from other donors' samples.

The chain uses TRBV6-6 and TRBJ1-2; D is unresolved. The V and J ends lost 7 bases and 6 bases respectively, with 15 bases between them. The CDR3 is made up of 13 amino acids. Germline CDR1 and CDR2: MNHNY and SVGAGI (reference sequence). In nucleotides, the CDR3 is TGTGCCAGCAAGGTTGGCCGGGAGAATGGCTACACCTTC. This sequence encodes CASKVGRENGYTF.

The chain combines TRBV6-5 with TRBJ1-5, with a weak D call TRBD1 (5 bases). The CDR3 spans 14 residues. The V end lost 5 bases, the J end lost 4 bases, and 12 bases lay between the germline ends. Germline V lookup: CDR1 MNHEY, CDR2 SVGAGI. DNA of the CDR3: TGTGCCAGCAGTGCCAGACAGAGTAATCAGCCCCAGCATTTT. Protein sequence: CASSARQSNQPQHF.

Points on this clone: This sample includes further DNA sequences coding for the same CDR3. The chain uses TRBV10-3 and TRBJ2-1; D is unresolved. Per the germline V gene, CDR1 is ENHRY and CDR2 is SYGVKD. The CDR3 consists of 11 residues. V lost 1 base and J lost 7, with 2 bases in between. Here the CDR3 DNA reads TGTGCCATCAGTGAGTTGAATGAGCAGTTCTTC. Protein product: CAISELNEQFF.

This sequence joins TRBV12-2 and TRBJ1-5; the table's D gene call, TRBD1, was not cross checked with the DNA. TRBV12-2 is tagged as a pseudogene. The CDR3 covers 18 residues. The CDR3: CASRQGQNRLQGGQPQHF. The CDR3 nucleotides are TGTGCAAGTCGCCAGGGACAGAACAGACTCCAGGGTGGACAGCCCCAGCATTTT.

As to this clone: This sample also contains other DNA sequences that code for the same CDR3. The V and J genes are TRBV20-1 and TRBJ1-2, with D possibly matching TRBD1 (6 bases). CDR1 is DFQATT, CDR2 SNEGSKA, per germline (reference sequence). Trimming left V 5 bases short and J 5 bases short, with 9 bases between. The CDR3 is 11 amino acids. As DNA, the CDR3 is TGCAGTGCTCGCAGGGGTTATGGCTACACCTTC. Translated: CSARRGYGYTF.

The chain combines TRBV28 with TRBJ1-3; 10 bases are a match to TRBD1. The V segment lost 6 bases and the J segment 4 bases; nucleotides outside the gene matches: 9. The CDR3 sequence is 16 residues long. Germline values: CDR1 MDHEN, CDR2 SYDVKM. The CDR3 loop is CASSPPGQGSGNTIYF. In DNA, the CDR3 is TGTGCCAGCAGCCCGCCGGGACAGGGGTCCGGAAACACCATATATTTT.

V usage is TRBV27 and J usage is TRBJ2-3, with unresolved D. The V end lost 1 base, the J end lost 4 bases, and 9 bases lay between the germline ends. The CDR3 loop spans 14 amino acids. CDR1 is MNHEY and CDR2 is SMNVEV in the germline V gene (reference sequence). This chain's CDR3 is CASSLWPGSDTQYF. CDR3 bases: TGTGCCAGCAGTTTATGGCCTGGGTCAGATACGCAGTATTTT.

The chain employs TRBV6-4 and TRBJ2-3; perhaps TRBD2 as D (5 bases). This CDR3 is 15 amino acids long. V shed 5 bases and J shed 2 bases, with 14 bases lying between them. Germline CDR1 and CDR2: MRHNA and SNTAGT. CDR3: CASSRFLGDTDTQYF. In DNA form, the CDR3 reads TGTGCCAGCAGTCGCTTTTTGGGAGACACAGATACGCAGTATTTT.

This chain uses TRBV18 with TRBJ2-7, with 9 bases aligning to TRBD1. The CDR3 is made up of 13 amino acids. The trim removed 8 bases at V and 3 bases at J, leaving 5 bases unmatched. Germline CDR1 is KGHSH and CDR2 is LQKENI. DNA of the CDR3: TGTGCCAGCGGGACAGGGTCCCACTACGAGCAGTACTTC. As protein: CASGTGSHYEQYF.

V gene TRBV7-2 combines with J gene TRBJ1-5; D ambiguous. Germline V CDR1 and CDR2: SGHTA, FQGNSA. Trimming stripped 1 base from V and 2 bases from J, with 18 bases between. This CDR3 region has 18 residues. For the CDR3, the DNA is TGTGCCAGCAGCTTAGTGTGGCACCCACCGGTGGGCAATCAGCCCCAGCATTTT. This encodes CASSLVWHPPVGNQPQHF.

The V and J genes are TRBV6-1 and TRBJ2-7, with 9 bases that match TRBD2. This CDR3 spans 15 amino acids. Trimming took 3 bases from V and 1 from J; bases not matched to a gene: 4. Germline CDR1 MNHNS, CDR2 SASEGT. The CDR3: CASSEAGGPSYEQYF. The CDR3 DNA reads TGTGCCAGCAGTGAGGCGGGAGGGCCTTCCTACGAGCAGTACTTC.

The chain uses TRBV7-9 and TRBJ2-5; no firm D call. This CDR3 is built from 13 residues. Trimming left V 5 bases short and J 1 base short, with 8 bases between. Germline V lookup: CDR1 SEHNR, CDR2 FQNEAQ (reference sequence). The CDR3 loop reads CASSPASQETQYF. The CDR3 DNA sequence: TGTGCCAGCAGCCCGGCTAGCCAAGAGACCCAGTACTTC. Supplemented by reference TRBV7-9 and TRBJ2-5, the full variable domain reads DTGVSQNPRHKITKRGQNVTFRCDPISEHNRLYWYRQTLGQGPEFLTYFQNEAQLEKSRLLSDRFSAERPKGSFSTLEIQRTEQGDSAMYLCASSPASQETQYFGPGTRLLVL.

Comments on this clone: This sample also contains other DNA sequences that code for the same CDR3. V gene TRBV28 combines with J gene TRBJ2-1, with D unresolved. Trimming shortened V by 3 bases and J by 10 bases, and 4 bases separated the two germline ends. CDR3 length: 10 residues. Germline V gene lookup returns CDR1 MDHEN and CDR2 SYDVKM. In DNA, the CDR3 is TGTGCCAGCAGTTTGCGGGAGCAGTTCTTC. Encoded protein: CASSLREQFF.

J is TRBJ1-4 and V is TRBV28, with TRBD1 identical over 8 bases. CDR1 MDHEN and CDR2 SYDVKM come from the germline V gene. This CDR3 spans 16 amino acids. J lost 3 bases, V lost 4 bases, and 7 bases had no gene match. CDR3 coding DNA: TGTGCCAGCAGTTCTCAGGGGGCATCATCTAATGAAAAACTGTTTTTT. Its protein product is CASSSQGASSNEKLFF.